Shown below are 21 T cell receptor beta chains from a single sample sequenced in a study of CD8 T cells in ankylosing spondylitis (dated by TCRdb to 2016 to 2017). General findings and caveats noted by the study authors: A TCR beta motif of fewer than 10 highly homologous amino acid variants appeared characteristic of blood from ankylosing spondylitis patients.

Libraries were prepared through 5' RACE. The sequencing machine was an Illumina HiSeq 2500. Through fastp at Q25 and MiXCR, TCRdb rebuilt clones from the public reads, retaining in-frame beta chains. Rows matching on CDR3 protein sequence are summarized as one entry with the most common DNA and genes. Present in this sample are approximately 550,000 distinct CDR3 sequences, about 13% of which were seen just once. The top ten clonotypes cover under 7.5% of the sample. The antigens these receptors bind are not known. The sample was blood, either unsorted or a sorted T cell fraction (not recorded which). The source of these receptors is a male donor with ankylosing spondylitis.

This clonotype was picked up a small number of times. This chain connects TRBV5-1 to TRBJ2-7; D is tentatively TRBD1 or TRBD2 (5 bases each). The length of the CDR3 is 15 residues. The ends were cut back, 3 bases at V and 5 bases at J, with 18 bases in the middle. Germline V gives CDR1 SGHRS, CDR2 YFSETQ. The CDR3 DNA reads as TGCGCCAGCAGCTACCGGGACCGGGAACGAGACGAGCAGTACTTC. It codes for CASSYRDRERDEQYF. Based on the CDR3 plus reference TRBV5-1 and TRBJ2-7, the full variable domain is KAGVTQTPRYLIKTRGQQVTLSCSPISGHRSVSWYQQTPGQGLQFLFEYFSETQRNKGNFPGRFSGRQFSNSRSEMNVSTLELGDSALYLCASSYRDRERDEQYFGPGTRLTVT.

V and J are TRBV29-1 and TRBJ2-5; perhaps TRBD2 as D (7 bases). The germline V gene has CDR1 SQVTM and CDR2 ANQGSEA. V was clipped by 8 bases and J by 6 bases, with 31 bases between them. This CDR3 has 17 amino acids. The CDR3 protein is CSYEGGSGDTFGKTQYF. The CDR3 bases are TGCAGCTATGAGGGGGGGAGCGGGGACACCTTTGGGAAGACCCAGTACTTC.

This clonotype has just a few counts. CDR3 sequence reads: CATNRGGETQYF. As DNA, the CDR3 is TGTGCCACCAACAGGGGGGGAGAGACCCAGTACTTC. The chain recombines TRBV15 with TRBJ2-5, with D perhaps matching TRBD1 (8 bases). The V end lost 7 bases, the J end lost 4 bases, and 10 bases lay between the germline ends. Germline V lookup: CDR1 LNHNV, CDR2 YYDKDF (reference sequence). The CDR3 contains 12 residues. The full variable domain, with the rest looked up from reference TRBV15 and TRBJ2-5, is DAMVIQNPRYQVTQFGKPVTLSCSQTLNHNVMYWYQQKSSQAPKLLFHYYDKDFNNEADTPDNFQSRRPNTSFCFLDIRSPGLGDTAMYLCATNRGGETQYFGPGTRLLVL.

In this sample, this clonotype turned up a few times. This rearrangement joins TRBV7-2 to TRBJ2-5; 8 nucleotides agree with TRBD2. Germline values: CDR1 SGHTA, CDR2 FQGNSA. V gave up 5 bases and J gave up 5 bases; unmatched junction bases: 10. This CDR3 is built from 15 residues. In DNA, the CDR3 is TGTGCCAGCAGCCCGTGGTCAGCGGGAGTCGAGACCCAGTACTTC. Translating gives CASSPWSAGVETQYF.

V is TRBV15 and J is TRBJ2-1; D gene ambiguous. The germline CDR1 and CDR2 sequences are LNHNV and YYDKDF (reference sequence). This CDR3 contains 15 residues. Trimming left V 3 bases short and J 0 bases short, with 9 bases between. DNA for the CDR3: TGTGCCACCAGCAGCAGTCGAAGCTCCTACAATGAGCAGTTCTTC. Its protein product is CATSSSRSSYNEQFF.

The chain links TRBV2 to TRBJ1-5, with a weak D call TRBD1 (5 bases). Germline values: CDR1 SNHLY, CDR2 FYNNEI. The CDR3 is 14 residues long. V was shortened by 2 bases and J by 11 bases, with 16 bases between the two germline ends. This CDR3 reads CASSERTHLQAQHF. The CDR3 nucleotides read TGTGCCAGCAGTGAACGGACACATTTACAGGCCCAGCATTTT.

This clonotype was found a few times. The CDR3 region is CASSDTEREGLEQFF. In DNA form, the CDR3 reads TGTGCCAGCAGTGATACGGAGCGGGAGGGCCTCGAGCAGTTCTTC. The rearrangement uses TRBV25-1 and TRBJ2-1, with 10 bases identical to TRBD2. CDR1 and CDR2 from the germline V gene are MGHDK and SYGVNS. The CDR3 has 15 residues. With V trimmed by 3 bases and J by 10 bases, 9 bases remained unmatched.

The rearrangement links TRBV6-1 to TRBJ2-7; 7 bases are shared with TRBD1. CDR3 length equals 15 residues. V was clipped by 5 bases and J by 4 bases; unmatched bases: 11. Germline V gene lookup returns CDR1 MNHNS and CDR2 SASEGT. The CDR3 bases are TGTGCCAGCAGTCGGATAGGGACAGAGATTTACGAGCAGTACGTC. Translated: CASSRIGTEIYEQYV.

The chain joins TRBV24-1 to TRBJ2-2; D gene ambiguous. The CDR3 spans 16 residues. V lost 1 base, J lost 3 bases, and 11 bases lay in between. Germline assignment: CDR1 KGHDR and CDR2 SFDVKD. DNA of the CDR3: TGTGCCACCAGTGATTTAAGGCTTCCGGACACCGGGGAGCTGTTTTTT. Its protein is CATSDLRLPDTGELFF.

This clonotype has more than one count but fewer than ten. This chain connects TRBV12-3 or TRBV12-4 to TRBJ2-1, with TRBD2 matching over 14 bases. The CDR3 is 15 residues long. J lost 10 bases, V lost 6 bases, and 8 bases had no gene match. In DNA form, the CDR3 reads TGTGCCAGCAGCCTGGGACTAGCGGGAGTAGAGGAGCAGTTCTTC. Amino acids: CASSLGLAGVEEQFF.

This clonotype was picked up many times. The chain links TRBV29-1 to TRBJ2-3; D perhaps matches TRBD2 (5 bases). Germline assignment: CDR1 SQVTM and CDR2 ANQGSEA. This CDR3 has 14 residues. Between the trimmed V and J ends, which lost 4 bases and 6 bases, there was a span of 17 bases. The DNA of the CDR3 is TGCAGCGTTGTGAGTAGCGCCCTAGGGGATACGCAGTATTTT. Its protein is CSVVSSALGDTQYF.

This clonotype has more than one count but fewer than ten. The CDR3 sequence is CASSQWPGDYGYTF. The DNA of the CDR3 is TGTGCCAGCAGCCAATGGCCAGGGGACTATGGCTACACCTTC. V gene TRBV5-6 combines with J gene TRBJ1-2, with TRBD1 as a possible D gene (6 bases). In germline, CDR1 is SGHDT, CDR2 YYEEEE. The CDR3 is 14 residues long. V was cut by 4 bases and J by 3 bases, with 13 bases left in between.

This clonotype was seen a few times. The J gene is TRBJ2-2, the V gene TRBV12-3 or TRBV12-4; D unresolved. The length of the CDR3 is 15 residues. Trimming cost V 1 base and J 8 bases, with 14 bases left between them. The CDR3 DNA follows: TGTGCCAGCAGTTTAGTCCGGCAAGGGAAGGGGGAGCTGTTTTTT. This codes for CASSLVRQGKGELFF.

V usage is TRBV14 and J usage is TRBJ2-7, with 9 nucleotides matching TRBD1. CDR1 and CDR2 (germline): SGHDN, FVKESK. CDR3 length: 13 residues. J was trimmed by 7 bases and V by 4 bases; bases with no gene match: 5. The CDR3 nucleotides read TGTGCCAGCAGCCCCGGGACAGGGCTAGAGCAGTACGTC. Translated, it gives CASSPGTGLEQYV.

This clonotype has a handful of counts. The genes are TRBV27 and TRBJ1-5, with no clear D. The CDR3 covers 16 residues. Germline lookup yields CDR1 MNHEY and CDR2 SMNVEV (reference sequence). The V gene lost 2 bases and the J gene lost 0 bases, with 11 bases spanning the gap. DNA of the CDR3: TGTGCCAGCAGTTTAATTGGGTCGGTTAGCAATCAGCCCCAGCATTTT. This encodes CASSLIGSVSNQPQHF.

The genes are TRBV12-3 or TRBV12-4 and TRBJ1-5; D gene ambiguous. The CDR3 is 14 residues long. The V gene lost 3 bases and the J gene lost 5 bases, with 11 bases spanning the gap. CDR3 region: CASSLLSIHQPQHF. The CDR3 nucleotides are TGTGCCAGCAGTTTGCTGTCCATCCATCAGCCCCAGCATTTT.

The V call is TRBV5-1, the J call TRBJ2-7; a weak D match, TRBD1 (6 bases). Per the germline V gene, CDR1 is SGHRS and CDR2 is YFSETQ. V was trimmed by 2 bases and J by 7 bases, leaving 13 bases between them. The CDR3 runs 13 residues. CDR3 amino acids: CASSFDRRREQYF. The CDR3 DNA sequence: TGCGCCAGCAGCTTCGACAGGCGGAGGGAGCAGTACTTC.

This chain connects TRBV4-2 to TRBJ2-5; D not resolved. The germline V gene encodes CDR1 LGHNA and CDR2 YNFKEQ. This CDR3 region has 12 residues. Trimming cost V 4 bases and J 3 bases, with 6 bases left between them. CDR3 DNA: TGTGCCAGCAGCCGCTCCAAAGAGACCCAGTACTTC. Amino acids: CASSRSKETQYF.

In this sample, this clonotype turned up a few times. The chain joins TRBV10-3 to TRBJ1-4; D might be TRBD1 (5 bases). This CDR3 has 15 residues. Between the trimmed V and J ends, which lost 4 bases and 0 bases, there was a span of 9 bases. Germline lookup yields CDR1 ENHRY and CDR2 SYGVKD. The CDR3 DNA sequence: TGTGCCATCAGTGCCACAGGAGCAACTAATGAAAAACTGTTTTTT. It translates to CAISATGATNEKLFF.

This clonotype was seen at least ten times. The genes are TRBV7-9 and TRBJ2-1; D perhaps matches TRBD2 (5 bases). The CDR3 is made up of 15 amino acids. Trimming stripped 1 base from V and 7 bases from J, with 14 bases between. Germline CDR1 and CDR2: SEHNR and FQNEAQ (reference sequence). The chain's CDR3 is CASSLGSASTNEQFF. The CDR3 region has the DNA TGTGCCAGCAGCTTAGGCTCGGCTAGCACGAATGAGCAGTTCTTC.

The chain employs TRBV7-9 and TRBJ1-6; TRBD1 is a possible D gene (5 bases). V was pared by 1 base and J by 13 bases, with 11 bases between. This CDR3 spans 13 amino acids. CDR1 SEHNR and CDR2 FQNEAQ come from the germline V gene (reference sequence). The CDR3 protein is CASSLVEGHPLHF. In nucleotides, the CDR3 is TGTGCCAGCAGCTTAGTAGAGGGGCATCCCCTCCACTTT. Full variable domain (outside the CDR3, taken from reference TRBV7-9 and TRBJ1-6): DTGVSQNPRHKITKRGQNVTFRCDPISEHNRLYWYRQTLGQGPEFLTYFQNEAQLEKSRLLSDRFSAERPKGSFSTLEIQRTEQGDSAMYLCASSLVEGHPLHFGNGTRLTVT.